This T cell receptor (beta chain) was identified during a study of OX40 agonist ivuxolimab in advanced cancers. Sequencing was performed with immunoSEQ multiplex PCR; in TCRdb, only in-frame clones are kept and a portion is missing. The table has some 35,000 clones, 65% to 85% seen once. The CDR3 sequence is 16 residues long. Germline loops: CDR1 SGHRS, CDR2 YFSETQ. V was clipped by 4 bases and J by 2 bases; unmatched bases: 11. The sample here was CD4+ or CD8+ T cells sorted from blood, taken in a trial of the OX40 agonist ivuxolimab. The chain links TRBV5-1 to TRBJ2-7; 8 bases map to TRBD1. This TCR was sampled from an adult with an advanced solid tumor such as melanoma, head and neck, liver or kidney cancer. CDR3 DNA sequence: TGCGCCAGCAGCCCCCTACCGGGACAGGATACCTACGAGCAGTACTTC. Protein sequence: CASSPLPGQDTYEQYF. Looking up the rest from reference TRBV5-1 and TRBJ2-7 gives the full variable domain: KAGVTQTPRYLIKTRGQQVTLSCSPISGHRSVSWYQQTPGQGLQFLFEYFSETQRNKGNFPGRFSGRQFSNSRSEMNVSTLELGDSALYLCASSPLPGQDTYEQYFGPGTRLTVT.